The source of this T cell receptor beta chain is a study of T-cell memory formation after mild COVID-19. TCRdb ran MiXCR on the 5' RACE reads and lists one entry per CDR3 protein. The table lists 540,000 or so distinct CDR3 sequences, 20% of them singletons, with around an eighth in the top ten. Trimming took 5 bases from V and 5 from J, leaving 20 bases between them. The CDR3 is made up of 16 amino acids. Sequencing was performed on PBMCs or a T cell subset sorted from them (not recorded which). The TCR was taken from an adult woman who had mild COVID-19 (a few samples of this study predate the infection). Cell type and time point are not known. J is TRBJ2-3 and V is TRBV12-3 or TRBV12-4; TRBD1 might be the D (5 bases). Written as DNA, the CDR3 is TGTGCCAGCAGTACCCCAGGAAGGGGCCGAAAAGATACGCAGTATTTT. Its protein product is CASSTPGRGRKDTQYF.